This TCR beta chain was identified during a study of CD8 T cells in ankylosing spondylitis. Regarding the study as a whole: Matched ankylosing spondylitis synovial fluid reportedly showed significant enrichment of disease-linked clones. Disease-associated clones were CD8+ and fairly uncommon in peripheral blood. Past research had described some motif variants in reactive arthritis synovial fluid and blood.

This CDR3 is 13 amino acids long. V shed 9 bases and J shed 4 bases, with 15 bases lying between them. CDR1 ENHRY and CDR2 SYGVKD come from the germline V gene. Making the TCR beta libraries involved quantitative 5'-RACE with molecular barcodes. MiXCR, run by TCRdb on the 5' RACE reads, gives a single entry per CDR3 protein. The data contain a few hundred thousand distinct CDR3 sequences, over 15% of them seen just once; the ten biggest clones take up around a third. This clonotype occurred many times. Its specificity is unknown. This chain links TRBV10-3 with TRBJ1-1; D might be TRBD1 (5 bases). The source material was blood, either unsorted or a sorted T cell fraction (not recorded which). This clonotype originated in a male donor with ankylosing spondylitis or in good health (not recorded which). The CDR3 is CAIAQGSGTEAFF. CDR3 bases: TGTGCCATTGCCCAGGGTTCCGGCACTGAAGCTTTCTTT.